This section outlines one T cell receptor (beta chain) sequence together with its context. Its cognate antigen is unknown. Clones were read by immunoSEQ multiplex PCR, and TCRdb kept only the in-frame ones, dropping some. The table records roughly 130,000 clones, 88% of them present only once. The sample originates from a study of T cell responses to AZD1222 COVID-19 vaccine. Study details: Whether given at about 4 or about 12 weeks, second doses were pooled.

Whole-study results and caveats: Just six AZD1222 recipients were seropositive at baseline.

This TCR was recovered from an adult in good health. Source: peripheral blood, taken on day 0 of AZD1222 vaccination.

Written as DNA, the CDR3 is TGTGCCAGCAGTCCCCAGCTGTCCTACGAGCAGTACTTC. It translates to CASSPQLSYEQYF. The V and J genes are TRBV28 and TRBJ2-7; D not resolved. V was shortened by 5 bases and J by 1 base, with 9 bases between the two germline ends. This CDR3 comprises 13 residues. Germline-derived CDR1 and CDR2 are MDHEN and SYDVKM. Filled out from reference TRBV28 and TRBJ2-7, the complete variable domain reads DVKVTQSSRYLVKRTGEKVFLECVQDMDHENMFWYRQDPGLGLRLIYFSYDVKMKEKGDIPEGYSVSREKKERFSLILESASTNQTSMYLCASSPQLSYEQYFGPGTRLTVT.